Below, 29 T cell receptor beta chains from the same sample are listed, as sequenced in a study of blood T cell repertoires in COVID-19. Method: immunoSEQ multiplex PCR; TCRdb's copy keeps in-frame clones and lacks some. The profile covers under 450,000 clones, with roughly 80% appearing a single time and about 4.8% taken by the ten largest. The material sequenced was PBMCs or T cells enriched from blood (not recorded which). The receptors originated from a woman in her 50s who had recovered from COVID-19.

This chain links TRBV5-1 with TRBJ2-5; 7 nucleotides line up with TRBD1. The CDR3 is 14 amino acids. Germline trimming cut 4 bases from V and 5 bases from J; bases unmatched to any gene: 8. Looked up from germline, CDR1 is SGHRS and CDR2 is YFSETQ. The CDR3 reads CASSVPQGMETQYF. The CDR3 DNA follows: TGCGCCAGCAGCGTCCCACAGGGGATGGAGACCCAGTACTTC.

V usage is TRBV5-5 and J usage is TRBJ1-1, with 7 bases aligning to TRBD1. With 1 base clipped from V and 4 bases from J, the junction kept 7 bases outside the gene matches. In germline, CDR1 is SGHKS, CDR2 YYEKEE (reference sequence). There are 15 residues in the CDR3. Written as DNA, the CDR3 is TGTGCCAGCAGCTTGTTTGCAGGGGGAACCACTGAAGCTTTCTTT. Translated, it gives CASSLFAGGTTEAFF.

The sample holds one count of this clone. The genes are TRBV12-3 or TRBV12-4 and TRBJ1-2; D is unclear. The CDR3 loop spans 12 amino acids. V was trimmed by 8 bases and J by 4 bases, leaving 11 bases between them. The CDR3 sequence is CASSRYAYGYTF. The CDR3 DNA reads as TGTGCCAGCTCGCGGTATGCCTATGGCTACACCTTC.

This clone was counted only a few times. The chain joins TRBV5-1 to TRBJ2-1; D gene ambiguous. The V gene lost 3 bases and the J gene lost 1 base, with 11 bases spanning the gap. CDR1 is SGHRS, CDR2 YFSETQ, per germline. The CDR3 length is 15 residues. The CDR3 protein is CASSSLSNSYNEQFF. The CDR3, as DNA: TGCGCCAGCAGCTCCCTAAGCAATTCCTACAATGAGCAGTTCTTC.

The V call is TRBV7-9, the J call TRBJ2-5; D gene ambiguous. CDR1 and CDR2 from the germline V gene are SEHNR and FQNEAQ (reference sequence). This CDR3 has 15 residues. Trimming stripped 1 base from V and 2 bases from J, with 11 bases between. The CDR3 is CASSLEALGQETQYF. DNA for the CDR3: TGTGCCAGCAGCTTAGAGGCCCTCGGGCAAGAGACCCAGTACTTC.

V usage is TRBV6-5 and J usage is TRBJ2-5, with D possibly TRBD1 on 5 matching bases. Trimming cost V 6 bases and J 4 bases, with 15 bases left between them. CDR1 and CDR2 from the germline V gene are MNHEY and SVGAGI. The CDR3 length is 14 residues. This CDR3 reads CASSPNPRGETQYF. CDR3 bases: TGTGCCAGCAGCCCCAACCCAAGGGGAGAGACCCAGTACTTC.

The chain has TRBV7-8 and TRBJ2-7; 13 bases are a match to TRBD2. Germline V lookup: CDR1 SGHVS, CDR2 FQNEAQ. Trimming took 5 bases from V and 4 from J; bases not matched to a gene: 14. This CDR3 comprises 18 residues. CDR3 nucleotides: TGTGCCAGCAGCCGTGGGACAGCCGGGACTAGCGGGACTTACGAGCAGTACTTC. Translation: CASSRGTAGTSGTYEQYF.

A single count supports this clone. In DNA form, the CDR3 reads TGTGCCAGCAGTTACGGGACTGGGAGCACAGATACGCAGTATTTT. Its protein product is CASSYGTGSTDTQYF. The chain employs TRBV6-2 or TRBV6-3 and TRBJ2-3; perhaps TRBD2 as D (6 bases). CDR1 MNHEY and CDR2 SVGEGT come from the germline V gene. V lost 2 bases and J lost 0, with 9 bases in between. CDR3 size: 15 residues.

The chain has TRBV2 and TRBJ2-7; D possibly corresponds to TRBD2 (6 bases). The CDR3 sequence is 12 residues long. Trimming cost V 4 bases and J 12 bases, with 16 bases left between them. The germline CDR1 and CDR2 sequences are SNHLY and FYNNEI. This CDR3 is CASSGGGTFVYF. The CDR3 nucleotides read TGTGCCAGCAGTGGCGGCGGGACTTTTGTGTACTTC.

This clone was detected only once. The chain carries TRBV5-5 and TRBJ1-1; D is unresolved. Per the germline V gene, CDR1 is SGHKS and CDR2 is YYEKEE (reference sequence). The CDR3 sequence is 15 residues long. The V end lost 3 bases, the J end lost 0 bases, and 12 bases lay between the germline ends. The CDR3 nucleotides are TGTGCCAGCAGCTCAAAAGCAGGATTGAACACTGAAGCTTTCTTT. Protein: CASSSKAGLNTEAFF.

The CDR3 sequence is CASSEGWGVQPQHF. Written as DNA, the CDR3 is TGTGCCAGCAGTGAGGGCTGGGGGGTTCAGCCCCAGCATTTT. The genes are TRBV6-1 and TRBJ1-5; D is perhaps TRBD1 (5 bases). The CDR3 is 14 amino acids. The V gene's germline CDR1 is MNHNS and CDR2 SASEGT. Trimming pared 3 bases from V and 6 bases from J, leaving 12 bases between.

This chain uses TRBV2 with TRBJ1-4; D is uncertain. CDR1 is SNHLY and CDR2 is FYNNEI in the germline V gene. Trimming took 5 bases from V and 0 from J, leaving 19 bases between them. CDR3 length: 18 residues. The CDR3 protein is CASSLAEIVSTTNEKLFF. CDR3 nucleotides: TGTGCCAGCAGTCTCGCGGAAATAGTCTCTACAACTAATGAAAAACTGTTTTTT.

This chain links TRBV7-6 with TRBJ2-7; 7 bases are a match to TRBD2. From germline, CDR1 is SGHVS and CDR2 FNYEAQ. J was trimmed by 0 bases and V by 3 bases; bases with no gene match: 8. The CDR3 runs to 16 residues. The CDR3 region is CASSLGSGYDSYEQYF. The CDR3 DNA sequence: TGTGCCAGCAGCTTGGGTAGCGGGTACGACTCCTACGAGCAGTACTTC.

The rearrangement links TRBV3-1 (or the pseudogene TRBV3-2) to TRBJ1-6; D is uncertain. CDR1 LGHDT and CDR2 YNNKEL come from the germline V gene (reference sequence). Trimming took 2 bases from V and 7 from J, leaving 9 bases between them. This CDR3 has 14 residues. Here the CDR3 DNA reads TGTGCCAGCAGCCAATACCCGGGGAATTCACCCCTCCACTTT. This codes for CASSQYPGNSPLHF.

This chain joins TRBV7-3 and TRBJ2-7; no definite D call. The CDR3 contains 16 residues. The germline V gene encodes CDR1 SGHTA and CDR2 FQGTGA. Deletions cut 0 bases from V and 2 bases from J, with 14 bases between. The CDR3 protein is CASSLTHASSTYEQYF. CDR3 DNA sequence: TGTGCCAGCAGCTTAACTCACGCGTCTTCCACCTACGAGCAGTACTTC.

The V call is TRBV11-1, the J call TRBJ1-6; tentatively, D is TRBD1 (5 bases). V shed 5 bases and J shed 8 bases, with 16 bases lying between them. Germline CDR1 reads SGHAT; CDR2 reads FQDESV (reference sequence). The CDR3 contains 15 residues. CDR3 protein: CASSKWGETDSPLHF. The CDR3, as DNA: TGTGCCAGCAGCAAGTGGGGGGAGACGGATTCACCCCTCCACTTT.

This rearrangement joins TRBV5-4 to TRBJ1-3; D ambiguous. The CDR3 consists of 17 residues. From germline, CDR1 is SGHNT and CDR2 YYREEE (reference sequence). The germline V and J ends were trimmed by 0 bases and 2 bases, with 15 bases remaining between them. CDR3 sequence: CASSLDAGTRTGNTIYF. The CDR3 DNA reads TGTGCCAGCAGCTTGGACGCAGGCACAAGGACTGGAAACACCATATATTTT.

This chain uses TRBV6-5 with TRBJ1-1; D is possibly TRBD1 (5 bases). V was shortened by 6 bases and J by 3 bases, with 8 bases between the two germline ends. In germline, CDR1 is MNHEY, CDR2 SVGAGI. The CDR3 covers 12 residues. The DNA for the CDR3 is TGTGCCAGCAGCAGGGACTACACTGAAGCTTTCTTT. It is translated as CASSRDYTEAFF.

The gene calls are TRBV6-2 or TRBV6-3 and TRBJ2-7, with 10 bases identical to TRBD2. The V segment lost 5 bases and the J segment 7 bases; nucleotides outside the gene matches: 14. CDR1 MNHEY and CDR2 SVGEGT come from the germline V gene. The CDR3 spans 16 residues. The CDR3 DNA follows: TGTGCCAGCAGTCCCGGGGGTCTAGCGGGAGTTCGGGAGCAGTACTTC. Translated, it gives CASSPGGLAGVREQYF.

The chain employs TRBV29-1 and TRBJ2-1; possibly TRBD1 for D (6 bases). V lost 4 bases and J lost 10, with 17 bases in between. Looked up from germline, CDR1 is SQVTM and CDR2 is ANQGSEA. CDR3 length: 13 residues. The CDR3 coding sequence is TGCAGCGTTGTCGTGGGGGCGTCAAGAGAGCAGTTCTTC. Protein: CSVVVGASREQFF.

This chain links TRBV7-3 with TRBJ1-2, with TRBD1 as a possible D gene (6 bases). V lost 4 bases and J 8 bases, leaving 14 bases between the germline ends. CDR1 is SGHTA and CDR2 is FQGTGA in the germline V gene. This CDR3 comprises 13 residues. The CDR3 protein is CASSSQATGGYTF. DNA for the CDR3: TGTGCCAGCAGCTCACAAGCTACAGGGGGCTACACCTTC.

This rearrangement joins TRBV12-1 to TRBJ1-3. TRBV12-1 constitutes a pseudogene. The CDR3 spans 16 residues. The CDR3 protein is CASSFSGRDSGNTIYF. The CDR3 coding sequence is TGTGCCAGCAGCTTTTCAGGACGGGACTCTGGAAACACCATATATTTT.

The chain is built from TRBV5-1 and TRBJ1-1; weak D call: TRBD1 (6 bases). The CDR3 extends over 13 amino acids. Germline values: CDR1 SGHRS, CDR2 YFSETQ. V lost 4 bases and J lost 5, with 12 bases in between. This CDR3 reads CASSRGTNTEAFF. As DNA, the CDR3 is TGCGCCAGCAGCAGAGGGACAAATACTGAAGCTTTCTTT.

CDR3 in DNA: TGTGCCAGCAGCTTAGGACTAGCGGGAGGGGGAGATACGCAGTATTTT. Its translation is CASSLGLAGGGDTQYF. The chain employs TRBV11-3 and TRBJ2-3; 14 bases fit TRBD2. The junction had 2 bases not matched to a gene; V was cut back by 1 base and J by 5 bases. Germline V gene sequence: CDR1 SGHNT, CDR2 YENEEA. CDR3 length equals 16 residues.

The chain links TRBV6-4 to TRBJ2-7; D is perhaps TRBD2 (5 bases). This CDR3 is built from 11 residues. Per the germline V gene, CDR1 is MRHNA and CDR2 is SNTAGT. V lost 11 bases, J lost 3 bases, and 11 bases lay in between. The CDR3 bases are TGTGCCCGCCTTCGGGGCTACGAGCAGTACTTC. It yields the protein CARLRGYEQYF.

The chain recombines TRBV3-1 (or the pseudogene TRBV3-2) with TRBJ1-2; weak D call: TRBD1 (6 bases). The CDR3 runs 16 residues. The V end lost 2 bases, the J end lost 0 bases, and 13 bases lay between the germline ends. The V gene's germline CDR1 is LGHDT and CDR2 YNNKEL (reference sequence). CDR3 in DNA: TGTGCCAGCAGCCAACTACTGACAGGAGCTAACTATGGCTACACCTTC. Amino acids: CASSQLLTGANYGYTF.

The CDR3 is CASSRGQGTGANVLTF. The DNA of the CDR3 is TGTGCCAGCAGCCGGGGGCAGGGAACCGGGGCCAACGTCCTGACTTTC. This chain uses TRBV4-2 with TRBJ2-6; D is perhaps TRBD1 (6 bases). The CDR3 loop spans 16 amino acids. Looked up from germline, CDR1 is LGHNA and CDR2 is YNFKEQ. Trimming took off 4 bases at V and 4 bases at J, with 14 bases between the two ends.

V usage is TRBV9 and J usage is TRBJ2-7; weak D call: TRBD1 (6 bases). Germline CDR1 SGDLS, CDR2 YYNGEE. The V end was cut by 2 bases, the J end by 3 bases, with 12 bases between. The CDR3 is 14 residues long. The CDR3 sequence is CASSVDSKGYEQYF. The CDR3 region has the DNA TGTGCCAGCAGCGTGGACAGTAAGGGCTACGAGCAGTACTTC.

This clone was recorded a few times. The chain uses TRBV7-2 and TRBJ1-2, with D possibly TRBD1 on 6 matching bases. CDR3 length: 16 amino acids. Germline loops: CDR1 SGHTA, CDR2 FQGNSA. Trimming stripped 3 bases from V and 4 bases from J, with 18 bases between. The CDR3 spells CASSLALSGQPYGYTF. The CDR3 DNA reads as TGTGCCAGCAGCTTGGCCCTTTCGGGACAACCCTATGGCTACACCTTC.